One and the same sample provided the 20 T cell receptor beta chains below, sequenced in a study of T cells in Graves' hyperthyroidism and ophthalmopathy. Amplification of TCR beta CDR3 regions used RNA as the template. Initially, a first-round RT-PCR of the TCR CDR3 employed the HTBI primer set. TCRdb reprocessed the multiplex PCR reads via MiXCR and lists one record per CDR3 protein. The sample yields 500,000 or so distinct CDR3 sequences, more than 15% seen once. Sequencing used blood. These receptors all stem from a woman aged 18-29 years with Graves' ophthalmopathy.

This clonotype was seen a handful of times. The chain combines TRBV4-1 with TRBJ2-3; 7 bases are a match to TRBD1. The ends lost 1 base at V and 2 bases at J; junction bases unmatched: 6. CDR1 MGHRA and CDR2 YSYEKL come from the germline V gene. CDR3 length: 16 amino acids. The DNA for the CDR3 is TGCGCCAGCAGCCAAGCCTTCGACAGGGCCACAGATACGCAGTATTTT. It codes for CASSQAFDRATDTQYF.

This clonotype turned up a few times. A much larger clone differs from this one at a single base, so this may be a read error. This chain joins TRBV7-2 and TRBJ2-1, with D possibly being TRBD1 or TRBD2 (5 bases each). This CDR3 spans 16 amino acids. V lost 5 bases and J lost 5, with 19 bases in between. Germline CDR1 reads SGHTA; CDR2 reads FQGNSA. CDR3 coding DNA: TGTGCCAGCAGCGAGATGAGGGGCCTGTTACACAATGAGCAGTTCTTC. Translating it yields CASSEMRGLLHNEQFF.

This clonotype has a count of ten or more. The chain combines TRBV30 with TRBJ1-1; D not certain. The germline CDR1 and CDR2 sequences are GTSNPN and SVGIG (reference sequence). Trimming removed 8 bases from V and 0 bases from J, with 10 bases in between. The CDR3 length is 12 residues. The CDR3: CATRVVNTEAFF. In nucleotides, the CDR3 is TGTGCCACCCGGGTCGTGAACACTGAAGCTTTCTTT.

This clonotype was seen repeatedly, ten times or more. V usage is TRBV2 and J usage is TRBJ1-2, with D unclear. The V end lost 2 bases, the J end lost 4 bases, and 11 bases lay between the germline ends. The CDR3 consists of 14 residues. From germline, CDR1 is SNHLY and CDR2 FYNNEI. The CDR3 here is CASSETPSGYGYTF. As DNA, the CDR3 is TGTGCCAGCAGTGAAACCCCAAGCGGCTATGGCTACACCTTC. The full variable domain, with the rest looked up from reference TRBV2 and TRBJ1-2, is EPEVTQTPSHQVTQMGQEVILRCVPISNHLYFYWYRQILGQKVEFLVSFYNNEISEKSEIFDDQFSVERPDGSNFTLKIRSTKLEDSAMYFCASSETPSGYGYTFGSGTRLTVV.

V is TRBV7-9 and J is TRBJ1-2, with unresolved D. V was pared by 1 base and J by 5 bases, with 11 bases between. CDR1 and CDR2 (germline): SEHNR, FQNEAQ (reference sequence). CDR3 length equals 14 residues. The chain's CDR3 is CASSLVSDIYGYTF. In DNA, the CDR3 is TGTGCCAGCAGCTTAGTCTCAGATATTTATGGCTACACCTTC. Together with reference TRBV7-9 and TRBJ1-2, the CDR3 gives the full variable domain: DTGVSQNPRHKITKRGQNVTFRCDPISEHNRLYWYRQTLGQGPEFLTYFQNEAQLEKSRLLSDRFSAERPKGSFSTLEIQRTEQGDSAMYLCASSLVSDIYGYTFGSGTRLTVV.

This clonotype was seen only a few times. This chain joins TRBV7-3 and TRBJ1-1, with a tentative D call TRBD1 (5 bases). V dropped 1 base and J dropped 1 base, with 13 bases sitting between them. Germline lookup yields CDR1 SGHTA and CDR2 FQGTGA. The CDR3 extends over 16 amino acids. The CDR3: CASSLKRGDPNTEAFF. The DNA of the CDR3 is TGTGCCAGCAGCTTAAAGCGGGGGGATCCGAACACTGAAGCTTTCTTT.

This clonotype showed up many times. V gene TRBV6-1 combines with J gene TRBJ2-1; 16 nucleotides agree with TRBD2. Looked up from germline, CDR1 is MNHNS and CDR2 is SASEGT. With V trimmed by 6 bases and J by 9 bases, 5 bases remained unmatched. This CDR3 is 15 amino acids long. The CDR3 nucleotides are TGTGCCAGCAGAGGGACTAGCGGGAGGGCGATTGAGCAGTTCTTC. Residues: CASRGTSGRAIEQFF.

This clonotype occurred many times. CDR3 DNA sequence: TGTGCCAGCAGCGTAGATGTGGGGACAGCTGAAGCTTTCTTT. It yields the protein CASSVDVGTAEAFF. The rearrangement uses TRBV9 and TRBJ1-1; TRBD1 matches at 7 bases. Germline V gene lookup returns CDR1 SGDLS and CDR2 YYNGEE. The CDR3 contains 14 residues. Unmatched junction bases numbered 5, after V lost 0 bases and J lost 6 bases. Variable domain in full (rest from reference TRBV9 and TRBJ1-1): DSGVTQTPKHLITATGQRVTLRCSPRSGDLSVYWYQQSLDQGLQFLIQYYNGEERAKGNILERFSAQQFPDLHSELNLSSLELGDSALYFCASSVDVGTAEAFFGQGTRLTVV.

The chain couples TRBV5-1 to TRBJ1-1; D is perhaps TRBD1 (5 bases). CDR1 is SGHRS, CDR2 YFSETQ, per germline. This CDR3 spans 13 amino acids. V lost 4 bases and J 2 bases, leaving 9 bases between the germline ends. The DNA of the CDR3 is TGCGCCAGCAGCGGGGCCTCTAACACTGAAGCTTTCTTT. This translates into CASSGASNTEAFF.

In this sample, this clonotype turned up a few times. The rearrangement links TRBV4-1 to TRBJ2-7, with TRBD2 identical over 7 bases. With 0 bases clipped from V and 7 bases from J, the junction kept 0 bases outside the gene matches. This CDR3 contains 12 residues. Germline V gene lookup returns CDR1 MGHRA and CDR2 YSYEKL. Here the CDR3 DNA reads TGCGCCAGCAGCCAAGACGGGGGGGAGCAGTACTTC. Translated, it gives CASSQDGGEQYF.

Ten or more counts support this clonotype. The gene calls are TRBV5-5 and TRBJ1-1, with D tentatively TRBD1 (5 bases). Trimming removed 4 bases from V and 0 bases from J, with 7 bases in between. CDR3 size: 13 residues. Germline V lookup: CDR1 SGHKS, CDR2 YYEKEE (reference sequence). CDR3 region: CASSTGLNTEAFF. The CDR3 bases are TGTGCCAGCAGCACGGGACTGAACACTGAAGCTTTCTTT.

This clonotype was observed at least ten times. This rearrangement joins TRBV7-6 to TRBJ2-1; 10 bases align to TRBD1. V shed 2 bases and J 8 bases; nucleotides not matched to a gene: 9. Germline assignment: CDR1 SGHVS and CDR2 FNYEAQ. The length of the CDR3 is 16 residues. The chain's CDR3 is CASSLLGGQGGDEQFF. The CDR3 DNA follows: TGTGCCAGCAGCTTACTGGGAGGACAGGGGGGAGATGAGCAGTTCTTC.

This clonotype was seen a few times. This rearrangement joins TRBV14 to TRBJ2-5; the D gene is possibly TRBD1 (6 bases). Germline assignment: CDR1 SGHDN and CDR2 FVKESK. The CDR3 runs to 18 residues. Trimming left V 1 base short and J 0 bases short, with 18 bases between. The CDR3 coding sequence is TGTGCCAGCAGCCAAGCGTTAAGGGGGTCCTCCTACCAAGAGACCCAGTACTTC. It codes for CASSQALRGSSYQETQYF.

V is TRBV19 and J is TRBJ1-5; the D is unclear. Trimming removed 3 bases from V and 5 bases from J, with 14 bases in between. This CDR3 comprises 15 residues. CDR1 LNHDA and CDR2 SQIVND come from the germline V gene (reference sequence). The CDR3 reads CASSIPGEWDQPQHF. CDR3 nucleotide sequence: TGTGCCAGTAGTATCCCTGGAGAGTGGGATCAGCCCCAGCATTTT.

The sample holds many counts of this clonotype. This rearrangement joins TRBV7-9 to TRBJ1-6; 9 bases fit TRBD1. V gave up 1 base and J gave up 7 bases; unmatched junction bases: 8. The germline CDR1 and CDR2 sequences are SEHNR and FQNEAQ (reference sequence). This CDR3 comprises 17 residues. The CDR3 sequence is CASSLVDTGGWNSPLHF. In nucleotides, the CDR3 is TGTGCCAGCAGCTTAGTGGACACAGGGGGCTGGAATTCACCCCTCCACTTT. Full variable domain (missing parts from reference TRBV7-9 and TRBJ1-6): DTGVSQNPRHKITKRGQNVTFRCDPISEHNRLYWYRQTLGQGPEFLTYFQNEAQLEKSRLLSDRFSAERPKGSFSTLEIQRTEQGDSAMYLCASSLVDTGGWNSPLHFGNGTRLTVT.

This clonotype was counted a few times. J is TRBJ1-6 and V is TRBV11-3, with D unresolved. Between the trimmed V and J ends, which lost 0 bases and 7 bases, there was a span of 10 bases. The CDR3 sequence is 15 residues long. CDR1 is SGHNT, CDR2 YENEEA, per germline. The CDR3 sequence: CASSLDQVGNSPLHF. CDR3 DNA sequence: TGTGCCAGCAGCTTAGATCAGGTCGGGAATTCACCCCTCCACTTT.

This clonotype was seen at least ten times. The V gene is TRBV10-3, the J gene TRBJ2-1, with 14 bases matching TRBD2. The CDR3 spans 15 residues. The junction had 3 bases not matched to a gene; V was cut back by 4 bases and J by 7 bases. CDR1 is ENHRY and CDR2 is SYGVKD in the germline V gene. In DNA, the CDR3 is TGTGCCATCAGTGGGGGGACTAGCGGGAGTAATGAGCAGTTCTTC. This sequence encodes CAISGGTSGSNEQFF.

This clonotype showed up many times. The chain links TRBV2 to TRBJ2-2; no clear D gene. The V and J ends lost 5 bases and 5 bases respectively, with 12 bases between them. CDR1 is SNHLY, CDR2 FYNNEI, per germline. The CDR3 contains 14 residues. The DNA for the CDR3 is TGTGCCAGCAGTAAGGAGACACCGACCGGGGAGCTGTTTTTT. Translated, it gives CASSKETPTGELFF.

The chain recombines TRBV7-9 with TRBJ1-3; 7 bases fit TRBD1. Trimming removed 5 bases from V and 5 bases from J; junction bases left unmatched: 9. CDR1 is SEHNR and CDR2 is FQNEAQ in the germline V gene (reference sequence). The CDR3 consists of 15 residues. Here the CDR3 reads CASSPRTGTRNTIYF. Here the CDR3 DNA reads TGTGCCAGCAGCCCCCGGACAGGAACACGAAACACCATATATTTT.

The rearrangement joins TRBV7-2 to TRBJ1-3; D uncertain. Germline V CDR1 and CDR2: SGHTA, FQGNSA. This CDR3 is 17 amino acids long. Between the trimmed V and J ends, which lost 1 base and 4 bases, there was a span of 17 bases. The CDR3 protein is CASSLDRVNPWGNTIYF. In DNA, the CDR3 is TGTGCCAGCAGCTTAGATAGGGTCAACCCGTGGGGAAACACCATATATTTT.